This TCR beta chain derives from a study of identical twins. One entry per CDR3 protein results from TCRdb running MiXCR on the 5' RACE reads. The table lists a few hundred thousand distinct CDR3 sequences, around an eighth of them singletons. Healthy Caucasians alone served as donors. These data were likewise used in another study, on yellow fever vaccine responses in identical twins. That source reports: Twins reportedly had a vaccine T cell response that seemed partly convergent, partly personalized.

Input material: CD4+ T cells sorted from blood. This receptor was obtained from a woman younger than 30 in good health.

This CDR3 is CASSPQTNTGELFF. The DNA for the CDR3 is TGTGCCAGCTCACCGCAGACGAACACCGGGGAGCTGTTTTTT. The chain combines TRBV18 with TRBJ2-2; D gene uncertain. V gave up 3 bases and J gave up 0 bases, with 5 bases separating them. This CDR3 spans 14 amino acids. Germline V CDR1 and CDR2: KGHSH, LQKENI. Full variable domain (missing parts from reference TRBV18 and TRBJ2-2): NAGVMQNPRHLVRRRGQEARLRCSPMKGHSHVYWYRQLPEEGLKFMVYLQKENIIDESGMPKERFSAEFPKEGPSILRIQQVVRGDSAAYFCASSPQTNTGELFFGEGSRLTVL.